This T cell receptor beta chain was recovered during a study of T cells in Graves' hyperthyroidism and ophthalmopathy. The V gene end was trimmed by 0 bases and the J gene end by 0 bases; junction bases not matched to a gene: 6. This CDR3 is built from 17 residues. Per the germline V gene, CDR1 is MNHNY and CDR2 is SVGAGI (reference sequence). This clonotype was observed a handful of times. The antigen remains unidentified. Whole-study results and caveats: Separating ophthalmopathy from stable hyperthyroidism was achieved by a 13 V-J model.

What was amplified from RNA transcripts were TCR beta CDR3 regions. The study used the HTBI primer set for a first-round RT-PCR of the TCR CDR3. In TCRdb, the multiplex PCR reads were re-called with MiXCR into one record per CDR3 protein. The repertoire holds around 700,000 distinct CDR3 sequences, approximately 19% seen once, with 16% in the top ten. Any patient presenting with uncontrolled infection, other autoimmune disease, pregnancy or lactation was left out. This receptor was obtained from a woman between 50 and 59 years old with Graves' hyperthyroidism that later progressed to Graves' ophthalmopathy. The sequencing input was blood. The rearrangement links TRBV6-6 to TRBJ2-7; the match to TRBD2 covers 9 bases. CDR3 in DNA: TGTGCCAGCAGTTACTCGAGACTAGCGGTAAGCTCCTACGAGCAGTACTTC. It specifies CASSYSRLAVSSYEQYF.